This TCR beta chain originates from a study of blood T cell repertoires in COVID-19. This clone occurred once. Clones were sequenced by immunoSEQ multiplex PCR, and TCRdb holds only the in-frame ones, with some missing. The data contain some 270,000 clones, just under 90% of them singletons. This CDR3 is built from 14 residues. V lost 1 base to trimming and J lost 5 bases, with 9 bases between them. The V gene's germline CDR1 is LGHDT and CDR2 YNNKEL (reference sequence). Categorization into cohorts depended on clinical history that participants reported. V usage is TRBV3-1 (or the pseudogene TRBV3-2) and J usage is TRBJ1-5, with D possibly matching TRBD1 (5 bases). The receptor comes from a woman aged 60-75 years who had recovered from COVID-19. The sequenced sample consisted of PBMCs or T cells enriched from blood (not recorded which). CDR3 in DNA: TGTGCCAGCAGCCAAGGACAGAGCTATCAGCCCCAGCATTTT. This sequence encodes CASSQGQSYQPQHF.